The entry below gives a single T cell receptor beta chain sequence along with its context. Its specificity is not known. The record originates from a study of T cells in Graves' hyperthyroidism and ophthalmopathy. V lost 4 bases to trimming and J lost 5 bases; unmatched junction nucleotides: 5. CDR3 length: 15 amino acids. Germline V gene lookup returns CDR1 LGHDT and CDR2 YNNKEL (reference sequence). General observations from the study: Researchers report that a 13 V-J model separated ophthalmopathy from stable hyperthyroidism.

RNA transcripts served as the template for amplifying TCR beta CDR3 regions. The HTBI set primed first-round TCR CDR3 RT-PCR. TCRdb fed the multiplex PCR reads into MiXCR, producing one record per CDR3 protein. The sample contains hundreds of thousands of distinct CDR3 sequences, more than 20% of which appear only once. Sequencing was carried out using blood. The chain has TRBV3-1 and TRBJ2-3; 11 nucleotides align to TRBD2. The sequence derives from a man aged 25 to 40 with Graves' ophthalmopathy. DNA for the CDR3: TGTGCCAGCAGCCGCCTAGCGGGAGGACAAGATACGCAGTATTTT. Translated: CASSRLAGGQDTQYF.